The 5 T cell receptor beta chains reported below all come from one sample, sequenced in a study of cytomegalovirus exposure and HLA in healthy donors. PCR used 60 Vbeta primers and 13 Jbeta primers. Method: immunoSEQ multiplex PCR; TCRdb's copy keeps in-frame clones and lacks some. The data contain around 130,000 clones, around 76% of them singletons. Sequencing was done on a sample of PBMCs. Receptor source: a woman between 50 and 59 years old in good health and CMV-seronegative.

The rearrangement uses TRBV15 and TRBJ1-5; 10 positions match TRBD1. V dropped 0 bases and J dropped 0; count of bases not matched to a gene: 5. The CDR3 has 18 residues. Germline-derived CDR1 and CDR2 are LNHNV and YYDKDF (reference sequence). The CDR3 DNA reads TGTGCCACCAGCAGAGACGACAGGGGGCGGTCTAGCAATCAGCCCCAGCATTTT. As protein: CATSRDDRGRSSNQPQHF. The entire variable domain, with the rest obtained from reference TRBV15 and TRBJ1-5, is as follows: DAMVIQNPRYQVTQFGKPVTLSCSQTLNHNVMYWYQQKSSQAPKLLFHYYDKDFNNEADTPDNFQSRRPNTSFCFLDIRSPGLGDTAMYLCATSRDDRGRSSNQPQHFGDGTRLSIL.

In nucleotides, the CDR3 is TGTGCCAGCAGCTTAACAGGGGGCGACCCAGCTTTCTTT. Amino acid sequence: CASSLTGGDPAFF. The chain carries TRBV7-9 and TRBJ1-1; 9 nucleotides align to TRBD1. From germline, CDR1 is SEHNR and CDR2 FQNEAQ (reference sequence). J was trimmed by 10 bases and V by 2 bases; bases with no gene match: 5. This CDR3 has 13 residues.

The chain links TRBV19 to TRBJ2-7, with 13 positions matching TRBD2. V lost 3 bases, J lost 3 bases, and 2 bases stayed unmatched. From germline, CDR1 is LNHDA and CDR2 SQIVND (reference sequence). The CDR3 covers 15 residues. The CDR3: CASSMGLAGHYEQYF. The CDR3 bases are TGTGCCAGTAGTATGGGACTAGCGGGACACTACGAGCAGTACTTC. Looking up the rest from reference TRBV19 and TRBJ2-7 gives the full variable domain: DGGITQSPKYLFRKEGQNVTLSCEQNLNHDAMYWYRQDPGQGLRLIYYSQIVNDFQKGDIAEGYSVSREKKESFPLTVTSAQKNPTAFYLCASSMGLAGHYEQYFGPGTRLTVT.

This clone has just a few counts. The V and J genes are TRBV6-5 and TRBJ1-5; perhaps TRBD1 as D (6 bases). This CDR3 region has 14 residues. The germline V gene encodes CDR1 MNHEY and CDR2 SVGAGI. The V end lost 8 bases, the J end lost 5 bases, and 16 bases lay between the germline ends. CDR3: CASGSTGNHQPQHF. DNA of the CDR3: TGTGCCAGCGGATCTACAGGGAACCATCAGCCCCAGCATTTT.

The V gene is TRBV19, the J gene TRBJ1-5; D is unresolved. V lost 6 bases to trimming and J lost 0 bases, with 12 bases between them. This CDR3 is 15 amino acids long. CDR1 and CDR2 from the germline V gene are LNHDA and SQIVND (reference sequence). CDR3 residues: CASSNRRVSNQPQHF. CDR3 bases: TGTGCCAGTAGCAATCGACGGGTTAGCAATCAGCCCCAGCATTTT.